Sequencing of this T cell receptor (beta chain) was carried out in a study of T cell changes during pregnancy in multiple sclerosis. Germline CDR1 reads SGHAT; CDR2 reads FQDESV (reference sequence). The CDR3 covers 15 residues. V was pared by 7 bases and J by 8 bases, with 21 bases between. Generated by immunoSEQ multiplex PCR, the TCRdb table keeps only in-frame clones and is missing some. This repertoire shows about 63,000 clones, about 94% found once; its top ten account for 2.5% to 4%. This specimen consisted of CD8+ T cells from peripheral blood mononuclear cells, obtained in the second trimester of pregnancy. The sequence was obtained from a female donor with multiple sclerosis, enrolled in a pregnancy study. This chain joins TRBV11-1 and TRBJ2-1, with a tentative D call TRBD2 (5 bases). CDR3: CASTIGLASGDEQFF. The CDR3 nucleotides are TGTGCCAGCACAATTGGGCTTGCGAGCGGCGATGAGCAGTTCTTC. Full variable domain (remainder filled in from reference TRBV11-1 and TRBJ2-1): EAEVAQSPRYKITEKSQAVAFWCDPISGHATLYWYRQILGQGPELLVQFQDESVVDDSQLPKDRFSAERLKGVDSTLKIQPAELGDSAMYLCASTIGLASGDEQFFGPGTRLTVL.